This T cell receptor beta chain was sequenced during a study of post-analysis software for immune sequencing data. This CDR3 has 12 residues. Germline loops: CDR1 DFQATT, CDR2 SNEGSKA (reference sequence). General observations from the study: About 5 TRBV segments were significantly more frequent in patients than in controls. TRBV5-6, TRBV5-1 and TRBV20-1 were among these segments.

The library was made from cDNA and included unique molecular identifiers. TCRdb recomputed calls from the PCR reads with MiXCR, one row per CDR3 protein. The table records about 820,000 distinct CDR3 sequences, roughly 58% of them present only once. Turning to this clonotype: Its antigen is not known.

This sequence was found in a girl aged 5 to 17 with multiple sclerosis. The V call is TRBV20-1, the J call TRBJ2-1; perhaps D is TRBD1 or TRBD2 (5 bases each). Judging by the DNA end, TRBJ2-7 fits better; the J call may be wrong. The sample taken for sequencing was blood. The DNA for the CDR3 is TGCAGTGTGGTCCCGGGGCTCGACGAGCAGTACTTC. Its protein is CSVVPGLDEQYF.